The 22 T cell receptor beta chains reported below all come from one sample, sequenced in a study of monozygotic twins with inflammatory bowel disease. From its re-call of the 5' RACE reads, TCRdb lists each CDR3 protein once, without DNA. This table lists around 450,000 distinct CDR3 sequences. Specimen: blood. Receptors originate from a human donor with ulcerative colitis or Crohn's disease, or a healthy co-twin of an affected twin (not recorded which).

This chain joins TRBV12-3 or TRBV12-4 and TRBJ1-2; TCRdb's D call, TRBD1, is unchecked because there is no DNA. This CDR3 has 13 residues. CDR3 residues: CASKLAPGGPYTF.

This sequence joins TRBV13 and TRBJ2-7. Germline V gene data show CDR1 as PRHDT and CDR2 as FYEKMQ (reference sequence). The CDR3 is 15 amino acids. CDR3 sequence: CASSLYRALDYEQYF.

The rearrangement joins TRBV29-1 to TRBJ2-4. Per germline, CDR1 SQVTM and CDR2 ANQGSEA. The CDR3 runs to 16 residues. This CDR3 is CSVEEVSFLAKNIQYF.

The chain recombines TRBV4-2 with TRBJ2-1. Germline assignment: CDR1 LGHNA and CDR2 YNFKEQ. This CDR3 region has 16 residues. CDR3 in amino acids: CASSLHRRPEYNEQFF.

This chain connects TRBV7-9 to TRBJ1-1. This CDR3 has 15 residues. From germline, CDR1 is SEHNR and CDR2 FQNEAQ (reference sequence). The CDR3 loop is CASSSVRGMNTEAFF.

The chain recombines TRBV7-3 with TRBJ2-2; TCRdb gives TRBD2 as the D gene, but with no DNA this cannot be confirmed. The CDR3 has 14 amino acids. CDR1 and CDR2 (germline): SGHTA, FQGTGA. CDR3 region: CASSSGELTGELFF.

J is TRBJ2-7 and V is TRBV5-1. The CDR3 sequence is 12 residues long. Germline assignment: CDR1 SGHRS and CDR2 YFSETQ. CDR3: CASRLGNSEQYF.

CDR3: CSAPGTGSSYGYTF. The V gene is TRBV20-1, the J gene TRBJ1-2; TCRdb proposes TRBD1, but this gene call is untestable without DNA. Germline V gives CDR1 DFQATT, CDR2 SNEGSKA (reference sequence). This CDR3 has 14 residues.

The genes are TRBV28 and TRBJ2-7. CDR3 size: 14 residues. Germline V CDR1 and CDR2: MDHEN, SYDVKM. The CDR3 sequence: CASSFYGGAYEQYF.

Here the CDR3 reads CSAPGRGTTSLGYTF. The chain combines TRBV20-1 with TRBJ1-2; absent DNA, TCRdb's TRBD1 call cannot be checked. In germline, CDR1 is DFQATT, CDR2 SNEGSKA (reference sequence). This CDR3 contains 15 residues.

The chain recombines TRBV27 with TRBJ1-6; TCRdb indicates TRBD1, and absent DNA this call remains unverified. Germline V CDR1 and CDR2: MNHEY, SMNVEV (reference sequence). This CDR3 is built from 16 residues. The CDR3 spells CASSWGGTGALSPLHF.

The chain carries TRBV27 and TRBJ1-2. The CDR3 is 16 amino acids. Germline V gene sequence: CDR1 MNHEY, CDR2 SMNVEV (reference sequence). Here the CDR3 reads CASSSLGQKANYGYTF.

The chain combines TRBV5-4 with TRBJ2-7; TCRdb returns TRBD1, unconfirmable since there is no DNA. This CDR3 is 13 amino acids long. Germline CDR1 reads SGHNT; CDR2 reads YYREEE (reference sequence). CDR3 residues: CASSSREVNEQYF.

The rearrangement uses TRBV29-1 and TRBJ1-1; without DNA, the TCRdb call of TRBD1 cannot be checked. The CDR3 is 12 amino acids. CDR1 is SQVTM, CDR2 ANQGSEA, per germline. Here the CDR3 reads CSGIWTDTEAFF.

The chain recombines TRBV12-3 or TRBV12-4 with TRBJ1-2; checking the TCRdb D call of TRBD1 is not possible without DNA. The CDR3 spans 15 residues. CDR3 in amino acids: CASSLASGGSYGYTF.

The chain carries TRBV5-1 and TRBJ1-5. CDR3 size: 15 residues. Germline-derived CDR1 and CDR2 are SGHRS and YFSETQ. CDR3 region: CASSLGDMDNQPQHF. Filled out from reference TRBV5-1 and TRBJ1-5, the complete variable domain reads KAGVTQTPRYLIKTRGQQVTLSCSPISGHRSVSWYQQTPGQGLQFLFEYFSETQRNKGNFPGRFSGRQFSNSRSEMNVSTLELGDSALYLCASSLGDMDNQPQHFGDGTRLSIL.

V is TRBV3-1 and J is TRBJ1-2. The CDR3 covers 15 residues. Germline CDR1 reads LGHDT; CDR2 reads YNNKEL (reference sequence). The CDR3 reads CASSQSSEGRYGYTF.

This chain joins TRBV7-3 and TRBJ1-3. In germline, CDR1 is SGHTA, CDR2 FQGTGA. This CDR3 region has 14 residues. The CDR3 loop reads CASSFSGSGNTIYF. The full variable domain, with the rest looked up from reference TRBV7-3 and TRBJ1-3, is GAGVSQTPSNKVTEKGKYVELRCDPISGHTALYWYRQSLGQGPEFLIYFQGTGAADDSGLPNDRFFAVRPEGSVSTLKIQRTERGDSAVYLCASSFSGSGNTIYFGEGSWLTVV.

This sequence joins TRBV12-5 and TRBJ1-6; the TRBD1 assignment by TCRdb is unverifiable without DNA. This CDR3 has 17 residues. CDR1 and CDR2 (germline): LGHNT, FRNRAP. Here the CDR3 reads CASAQGQGSSYNSPLHF.

The V gene is TRBV6-2 or TRBV6-3, the J gene TRBJ2-7; checking the TCRdb D call of TRBD1 is not possible without DNA. The CDR3 runs to 16 residues. Germline lookup yields CDR1 MNHEY and CDR2 SVGEGT. CDR3 loop: CASSPPGAGASYEQYF.

This chain links TRBV7-2 with TRBJ2-4. The germline CDR1 and CDR2 sequences are SGHTA and FQGNSA. The CDR3 is 14 residues long. CDR3 loop: CASSLQAASNIQYF.

V usage is TRBV10-3 and J usage is TRBJ1-2. In germline, CDR1 is ENHRY, CDR2 SYGVKD. The CDR3 loop spans 12 amino acids. CDR3: CAIVRGNYGYTF.